This entry is about one T cell receptor (beta chain). Its cognate antigen is unknown. The sample comes from a study of CD8 T cells in Susac syndrome. Findings of the study overall: None of the CD4+ T cell repertoires in Susac syndrome showed clonal expansion.

CD8+ and CD4+ T cells circulating in blood were sequenced for TCR beta. With V trimmed by 4 bases and J by 6 bases, 11 bases remained unmatched. There are 16 residues in the CDR3. Germline loops: CDR1 LGHDT, CDR2 YNNKEL (reference sequence). Random-hexamer reverse transcription was applied to roughly 0.5 to 1 ug RNA. The authors amplified TCR beta CDR3 across 54 Vbeta and 13 Jbeta using immunoSEQ multiplex PCR. One entry per CDR3 protein results from TCRdb running MiXCR on the immunoSEQ multiplex PCR reads. The sample consists of roughly 220,000 distinct CDR3 sequences, around 93% of them appearing once.

The receptor was derived from a human donor with Susac syndrome. The sample was CD4+ T cells from PBMCs. The J gene is TRBJ2-3, the V gene TRBV3-1, with 9 bases lining up with TRBD2. In DNA form, the CDR3 reads TGTGCCAGCAGCCCCCGCGGGGGGGCAGTAGGGGATACGCAGTATTTT. It specifies CASSPRGGAVGDTQYF.